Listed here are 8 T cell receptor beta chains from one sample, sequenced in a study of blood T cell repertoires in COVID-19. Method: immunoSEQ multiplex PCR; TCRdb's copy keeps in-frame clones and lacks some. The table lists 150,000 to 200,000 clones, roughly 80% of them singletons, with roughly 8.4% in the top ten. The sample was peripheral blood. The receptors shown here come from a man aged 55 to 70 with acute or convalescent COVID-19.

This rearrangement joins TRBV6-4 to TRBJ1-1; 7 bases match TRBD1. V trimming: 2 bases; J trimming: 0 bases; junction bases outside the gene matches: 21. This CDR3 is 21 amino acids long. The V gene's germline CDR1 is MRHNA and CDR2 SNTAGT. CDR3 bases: TGTGCCAGCAGTGACCTTTGCCCAAAACACACCGGGACAGTAATGAACACTGAAGCTTTCTTT. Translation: CASSDLCPKHTGTVMNTEAFF.

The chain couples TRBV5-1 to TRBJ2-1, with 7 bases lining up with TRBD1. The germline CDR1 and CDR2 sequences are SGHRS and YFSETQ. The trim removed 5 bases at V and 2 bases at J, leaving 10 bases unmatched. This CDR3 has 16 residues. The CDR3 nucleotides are TGCGCCAGCAGTTTAGAGGGGACAGCCGCCTACAATGAGCAGTTCTTC. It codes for CASSLEGTAAYNEQFF.

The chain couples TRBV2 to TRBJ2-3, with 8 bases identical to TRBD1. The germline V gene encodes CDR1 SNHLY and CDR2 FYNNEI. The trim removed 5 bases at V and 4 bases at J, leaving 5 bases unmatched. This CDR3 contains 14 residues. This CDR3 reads CASSRQGAADTQYF. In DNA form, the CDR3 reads TGTGCCAGCAGTCGGCAGGGGGCCGCAGATACGCAGTATTTT.

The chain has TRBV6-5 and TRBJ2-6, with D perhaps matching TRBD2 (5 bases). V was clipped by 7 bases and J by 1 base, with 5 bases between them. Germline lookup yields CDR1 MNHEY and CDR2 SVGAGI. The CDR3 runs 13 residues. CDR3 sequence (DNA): TGTGCCAGCACGGGGTCTGGGGCCAACGTCCTGACTTTC. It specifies CASTGSGANVLTF.

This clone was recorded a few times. The CDR3 protein is CASRGQATGANVLTF. In DNA, the CDR3 is TGTGCCAGCAGGGGACAGGCGACTGGGGCCAACGTCCTGACTTTC. The genes are TRBV25-1 and TRBJ2-6; 8 nucleotides agree with TRBD1. The germline V gene has CDR1 MGHDK and CDR2 SYGVNS. This CDR3 spans 15 amino acids. The V gene end was trimmed by 6 bases and the J gene end by 2 bases; junction bases not matched to a gene: 3.

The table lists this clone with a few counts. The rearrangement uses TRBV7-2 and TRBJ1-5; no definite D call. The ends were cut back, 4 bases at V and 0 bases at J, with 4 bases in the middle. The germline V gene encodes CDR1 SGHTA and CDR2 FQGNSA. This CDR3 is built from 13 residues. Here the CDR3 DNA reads TGTGCCAGCAGCTCCCGTAGCAATCAGCCCCAGCATTTT. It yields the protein CASSSRSNQPQHF.

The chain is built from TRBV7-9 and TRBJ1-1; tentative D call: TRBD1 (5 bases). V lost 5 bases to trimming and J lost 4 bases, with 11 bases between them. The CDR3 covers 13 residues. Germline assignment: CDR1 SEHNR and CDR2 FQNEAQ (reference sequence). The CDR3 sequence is CASSTPGPTEAFF. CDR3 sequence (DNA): TGTGCCAGCAGCACCCCAGGGCCCACTGAAGCTTTCTTT.

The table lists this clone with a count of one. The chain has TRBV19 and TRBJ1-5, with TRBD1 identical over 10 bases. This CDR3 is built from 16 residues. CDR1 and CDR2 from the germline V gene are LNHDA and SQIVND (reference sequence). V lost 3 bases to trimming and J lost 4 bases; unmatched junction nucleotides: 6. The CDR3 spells CASSMDRTGGNQPQHF. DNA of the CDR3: TGTGCCAGTAGTATGGATCGGACAGGGGGAAATCAGCCCCAGCATTTT.